This entry is about one TCR beta chain. Its target is not known. A much bigger clone sits one base away, suggesting this may be a read error. The CDR3 length is 15 residues. Per germline, CDR1 SGHAT and CDR2 FQNNGV. V was trimmed by 1 base and J by 5 bases, leaving 13 bases between them. Using RNA template, CDR3s of TCR alpha and beta were amplified with iRepertoire arm-PCR. TCRdb reanalysed the multiplex PCR reads using MiXCR and keeps one entry per CDR3 protein. The sample lists under 200,000 distinct CDR3 sequences, over 40% occurring once. These data come from a study of glioma-infiltrating T cells. Overall study results and limits: Tissue-blood divergence was below expectation in non-neoplastic patients, above in gliomas. Tissue and blood shared very few CDR3 sequences.

This chain uses TRBV11-2 with TRBJ2-3; D perhaps matches TRBD2 (6 bases). This clonotype originated in a human donor with low-grade glioma or glioblastoma, undergoing nonglioma brain surgery, or in good health (not recorded which). The sequencing input was glioma tissue, nonneoplastic brain tissue, or PBMCs (not recorded which). CDR3 sequence: CASSLVSGYRDTQYF. CDR3 in DNA: TGTGCCAGCAGCTTAGTCAGCGGGTACAGAGATACGCAGTATTTT. Drawing the rest from reference TRBV11-2 and TRBJ2-3, the complete variable domain is EAGVAQSPRYKIIEKRQSVAFWCNPISGHATLYWYQQILGQGPKLLIQFQNNGVVDDSQLPKDRFSAERLKGVDSTLKIQPAKLEDSAVYLCASSLVSGYRDTQYFGPGTRLTVL.